The present T cell receptor beta chain was sequenced within a study of T cell repertoires in cytomegalovirus infection. Study background: Matching HLA type and CMV infection were both indicated by public TCR beta signatures.

Using its own MiXCR run on the reads, TCRdb lists one record per CDR3 protein. The sample has around 750,000 distinct CDR3 sequences; about 31% are singletons. In its sample, this clonotype was seen a few times. The antigen remains undetermined. Findings and caveats of the study: People with CMV and the relevant HLA were identified by cumulative public TCR beta family frequency. The study found HLA-C-restricted CMV-specific TCR beta clonotypes dominating the ex vivo response.

This receptor was obtained from a human donor in good health (CMV status not recorded). Some clones in this sample may be carry-over from other donors' samples. The sequences come from cultured CD8+ T cells from PBMCs, collected from culture after CMV antigen stimulation.

The DNA of the CDR3 is TGTGCCACCAGCAGAGATCTCGGGCAGGGTGTGGGCTACACCTTC. This translates into CATSRDLGQGVGYTF. V is TRBV15 and J is TRBJ1-2; a weak D match, TRBD1 (5 bases). Germline V gene lookup returns CDR1 LNHNV and CDR2 YYDKDF (reference sequence). Trimming took 0 bases from V and 8 from J, leaving 16 bases between them. The CDR3 covers 15 residues.